The 6 T cell receptor beta chains presented below share a single source sample, sequenced in a study of blood T cell repertoires in COVID-19. Repertoires were generated with immunoSEQ multiplex PCR, while TCRdb's copy carries only in-frame clones and drops some. The sample records about 130,000 clones, 70% to 75% being singletons. The specimen was peripheral blood. The receptors here all came from a man aged 80 or over with COVID-19, enrolled during active disease.

This rearrangement joins TRBV19 to TRBJ2-1; D gene unclear. CDR3 length equals 16 residues. V was shortened by 5 bases and J by 0 bases, with 14 bases between the two germline ends. CDR1 is LNHDA, CDR2 SQIVND, per germline (reference sequence). CDR3 bases: TGTGCCAGTAGTCTCAGGCCTGGCAGCTCCTACAATGAGCAGTTCTTC. This translates into CASSLRPGSSYNEQFF.

The chain joins TRBV28 to TRBJ1-1; D is unresolved. The CDR3 contains 13 residues. In germline, CDR1 is MDHEN, CDR2 SYDVKM. Trimming took off 7 bases at V and 4 bases at J, with 13 bases between the two ends. CDR3 nucleotide sequence: TGTGCCAGCATTTCCTTCCGGGGCACTGAAGCTTTCTTT. Protein product: CASISFRGTEAFF.

This clone has more than one count but fewer than ten. The chain employs TRBV2 and TRBJ2-5; TRBD2 matches at 9 bases. CDR3 size: 14 residues. Losses at the gene ends were 5 bases for V and 1 base for J; bases not matched to a gene: 2. The V gene's germline CDR1 is SNHLY and CDR2 FYNNEI. CDR3: CASSIAGAQETQYF. The CDR3 DNA reads TGTGCCAGCAGTATAGCGGGAGCCCAAGAGACCCAGTACTTC.

The V gene is TRBV6-5, the J gene TRBJ1-5; D is ambiguous. Trimming removed 10 bases from V and 0 bases from J, with 10 bases in between. CDR3 size: 13 residues. The V gene's germline CDR1 is MNHEY and CDR2 SVGAGI. CDR3 nucleotides: TGTGCCACCGGGGATTTTAGCAATCAGCCCCAGCATTTT. As protein: CATGDFSNQPQHF.

The rearrangement joins TRBV9 to TRBJ1-1; TRBD1 matches at 9 bases. Germline V gene data show CDR1 as SGDLS and CDR2 as YYNGEE. This CDR3 contains 16 residues. The trim removed 3 bases at V and 1 base at J, leaving 7 bases unmatched. CDR3 region: CASSEPGTGTNTEAFF. DNA for the CDR3: TGTGCCAGCAGCGAACCCGGGACAGGGACGAACACTGAAGCTTTCTTT.

This chain uses TRBV5-1 with TRBJ2-2; 8 bases are shared with TRBD1. Germline CDR1 is SGHRS and CDR2 is YFSETQ. V lost 3 bases and J lost 3; bases outside the gene matches: 4. The CDR3 totals 15 residues. The CDR3 nucleotides are TGCGCCAGCAGCTGGGGACAGGCTGACACCGGGGAGCTGTTTTTT. Translating gives CASSWGQADTGELFF.